This is a list of T cell receptor beta chains from one sample in a study of long-term antiretroviral therapy in people with HIV. The data were produced by immunoSEQ multiplex PCR, yet TCRdb's version contains in-frame clones alone and is incomplete. The sample contains around 20,000 clones, about 88% of which appear only once. The sequencing used unsorted PBMCs, collected 0.9 years after starting antiretroviral therapy. These receptors all come from a man aged 18 to 29 with HIV. Both conserved end residues are part of each CDR3. A D gene is named only where the DNA matches it firmly. Clone size, where shown, is once, few, many, or a class for clones that have expanded.

D gene	V gene	J gene	clone size	CDR3 protein	CDR3 DNA
TRBD2	TRBV6-6	TRBJ2-3	.	CASSGLAGGTDTQYF	TGTGCCAGCAGCGGGCTAGCGGGGGGCACAGATACGCAGTATTTT
.	TRBV6-5	TRBJ1-3	.	CASSTGNTIYF	TGTGCCAGCAGTACTGGAAACACCATATATTTT
.	TRBV11-1	TRBJ2-5	.	CASSYLTGNQYF	TGTGCCAGCAGCTACCTCACAGGGAACCAGTACTTC
.	TRBV19	TRBJ1-1	.	CATVASLTGYSTEAFF	TGTGCCACGGTGGCTAGTCTCACAGGGTACAGCACTGAAGCTTTCTTT
TRBD2	TRBV6-6	TRBJ2-1	.	CAGRGAGGGGNEQFF	TGTGCCGGCAGGGGAGCGGGGGGCGGGGGGAATGAGCAGTTCTTC
.	TRBV18	TRBJ2-2	.	CASSPLRTEANTGELFF	TGTGCCAGCTCACCCTTACGGACCGAAGCGAACACCGGGGAGCTGTTTTTT
TRBD1	TRBV7-6	TRBJ1-6	few	CASSYSMGQGNSPLHF	TGTGCCAGCAGCTATTCCATGGGACAGGGAAATTCACCCCTCCACTTT
.	TRBV2	TRBJ2-2	.	CASSEAEIAATGELFF	TGTGCCAGCAGTGAAGCGGAGATAGCGGCAACCGGGGAGCTGTTTTTT
.	TRBV5-4	TRBJ2-7	.	CASSLFGGEISYEQYF	TGTGCCAGCAGCTTGTTCGGCGGGGAGATCTCCTACGAGCAGTACTTC
.	TRBV28	TRBJ1-5	.	CASRGASNQPQHF	TGTGCCAGCAGAGGGGCGAGCAATCAGCCCCAGCATTTT
.	TRBV28	TRBJ2-7	.	CAVQEPSYEQYF	TGTGCCGTTCAAGAGCCATCCTACGAGCAGTACTTC
.	TRBV27	TRBJ2-7	.	CASSPQGRLETYEQYF	TGTGCCAGCAGTCCCCAGGGGCGATTAGAGACCTACGAGCAGTACTTC
.	TRBV4-1	TRBJ1-2	.	CASSLQTPLLYGYTF	TGCGCCAGCAGCCTACAGACGCCCTTACTCTATGGCTACACCTTC
TRBD1	TRBV5-1	TRBJ2-5	.	CASSLASTGKETQYF	TGCGCCAGCAGCTTGGCTTCGACAGGGAAAGAGACCCAGTACTTC
.	TRBV7-9	TRBJ2-1	.	CASSLDVGSEQFF	TGTGCCAGCAGCTTAGATGTGGGTAGTGAGCAGTTCTTC
.	TRBV6-6	TRBJ1-1	.	CASSLTDTNTEAFF	TGTGCCAGCAGTTTAACGGACACGAACACTGAAGCTTTCTTT
.	TRBV7-9	TRBJ2-5	.	CASSLEEETQYF	TGTGCCAGCAGCTTAGAAGAAGAGACCCAGTACTTC
TRBD1	TRBV2	TRBJ1-1	few	CASSPSTGVGTEAFF	TGTGCCAGCAGCCCCTCCACAGGGGTCGGGACTGAAGCTTTCTTT
.	TRBV7-9	TRBJ2-3	once	CASSPRVSPEDTQYF	TGTGCCAGCAGCCCTAGGGTCTCCCCGGAGGATACGCAGTATTTT
.	TRBV7-2	TRBJ2-4	.	CASSLGGVGLSLTKNIQYF	TGTGCCAGCAGCTTAGGTGGCGTTGGGTTGTCCCTAACCAAAAACATTCAGTACTTC
TRBD2	TRBV28	TRBJ2-2	.	CASNGLAGADGELFF	TGTGCCAGCAATGGACTAGCGGGGGCAGACGGGGAGCTGTTTTTT
.	TRBV7-9	TRBJ2-5	.	CASRLNLAPGETQYF	TGTGCCAGCAGACTTAATCTAGCTCCCGGAGAGACCCAGTACTTC
TRBD2	TRBV5-1	TRBJ2-1	.	CASSSEPAGDYNEQFF	TGCGCCAGCAGCTCCGAGCCAGCGGGGGATTACAATGAGCAGTTCTTC
.	TRBV21-1	TRBJ2-1	once	CASSKGSTRLDEQFF	TGTGCCAGCAGCAAAGGGTCGACCCGCTTGGATGAGCAGTTCTTC
.	TRBV28	TRBJ1-1	.	CASSLTVNTEAFF	TGTGCCAGCAGTTTAACGGTGAACACTGAAGCTTTCTTT
.	TRBV5-1	TRBJ1-1	.	CASSLEGHEAFF	TGCGCCAGCAGCTTGGAGGGACACGAAGCTTTCTTT
.	TRBV5-4	TRBJ1-2	.	CASSGPGREYGYTF	TGTGCCAGCAGCGGACCGGGACGGGAATATGGCTACACCTTC
.	TRBV5-6	TRBJ1-4	once	CASSLSGRSKLFF	TGTGCCAGCAGCTTGTCTGGGCGAAGTAAACTGTTTTTT
.	TRBV28	TRBJ2-4	few	CASSLTLARGSAKNIQYF	TGTGCCAGCAGTTTAACCCTCGCCAGGGGCTCGGCCAAAAACATTCAGTACTTC
.	TRBV7-8	TRBJ1-2	.	CASSPRRGPVGYTF	TGTGCCAGCAGTCCCAGGAGGGGACCGGTTGGCTACACCTTC
.	TRBV7-9	TRBJ1-5	.	CASRKDQNQPQHF	TGTGCCAGCAGGAAGGATCAAAATCAGCCCCAGCATTTT
.	TRBV27	TRBJ2-5	.	CASAIGPLGAQYF	TGTGCCAGCGCGATAGGACCGCTGGGCGCCCAGTACTTC
.	TRBV30	TRBJ2-5	.	CAWSVPGEAQYF	TGTGCCTGGAGTGTACCAGGCGAGGCCCAGTACTTC
.	TRBV25-1	TRBJ1-2	.	CASTPGRPSGYTF	TGTGCCAGCACCCCGGGGAGACCTAGTGGCTACACCTTC
TRBD2	TRBV29-1	TRBJ2-7	.	CSVRGSGGWSYEQYF	TGCAGCGTACGCGGGAGCGGGGGCTGGTCCTACGAGCAGTACTTC
.	TRBV10-3	TRBJ1-2	.	CAISESGRGIEYGYTF	TGTGCCATCAGTGAGAGCGGGCGGGGAATTGAGTATGGCTACACCTTC
TRBD1	TRBV30	TRBJ1-2	.	CAWRGGTGGWGYTF	TGTGCCTGGAGGGGAGGTACAGGGGGCTGGGGCTACACCTTC
.	TRBV6-4	TRBJ1-2	.	CASSPRGGVEGRSVRGYTF	TGTGCCAGCAGCCCCAGAGGAGGGGTGGAAGGGCGGTCGGTCCGCGGCTACACCTTC
.	TRBV28	TRBJ2-1	.	CASSLYPPGEVYNEQFF	TGTGCCAGCAGTTTATATCCCCCCGGGGAGGTCTACAATGAGCAGTTCTTC
TRBD1	TRBV7-9	TRBJ2-3	.	CASSLGQGETDTQYF	TGTGCCAGCAGCTTGGGACAGGGAGAGACAGATACGCAGTATTTT
.	TRBV5-5	TRBJ1-1	.	CASSFAKSNTEAFF	TGTGCCAGCAGCTTTGCCAAGAGCAACACTGAAGCTTTCTTT
.	TRBV29-1	TRBJ2-7	.	CSVEGGNEQYF	TGCAGCGTTGAAGGAGGAAACGAGCAGTACTTC
.	TRBV11-2	TRBJ2-7	.	CASSLGAYEQYF	TGTGCCAGCAGCTTAGGTGCCTACGAGCAGTACTTC
TRBD1	TRBV10-3	TRBJ2-6	.	CAIKRDRGTISGANVLTF	TGTGCCATCAAACGGGACAGGGGAACCATCTCTGGGGCCAACGTCCTGACTTTC
.	TRBV19	TRBJ1-4	.	CASSISGSGGEKLFF	TGTGCCAGTAGTATTTCAGGGTCCGGTGGAGAAAAACTGTTTTTT
TRBD1	TRBV5-1	TRBJ1-6	.	CASSLDGDRAYSPLHF	TGCGCCAGCAGCTTGGACGGGGACAGGGCGTATTCACCCCTCCACTTT
TRBD2	TRBV4-2	TRBJ2-2	few	CASSQDSGGAGELFF	TGTGCCAGCAGCCAAGATAGCGGGGGGGCCGGGGAGCTGTTTTTT
.	TRBV13	TRBJ2-4	.	CASSPSSYRVVQYF	TGTGCCAGCAGCCCCTCTAGTTATAGGGTCGTTCAGTACTTC
.	TRBV25-1	TRBJ2-7	few	CATGPESYEQYF	TGTGCCACGGGCCCGGAATCCTACGAGCAGTACTTC
.	TRBV27	TRBJ1-1	.	CASRSGFLNTEAFF	TGTGCCAGCCGTTCCGGGTTTTTGAACACTGAAGCTTTCTTT
TRBD1	TRBV6-5	TRBJ1-1	.	CASSEAGGPGAFF	TGTGCCAGCAGTGAAGCAGGGGGCCCGGGCGCTTTCTTT
.	TRBV6-1	TRBJ1-1	.	CASRGGYTEAFF	TGTGCCAGCAGGGGGGGGTACACTGAAGCTTTCTTT
TRBD1	TRBV5-1	TRBJ2-7	.	CASSLTSGTASYEQYF	TGCGCCAGCAGCTTAACCTCCGGGACAGCTTCCTACGAGCAGTACTTC
.	TRBV2	TRBJ1-3	once	CASSQIGNTIYF	TGTGCCAGCAGTCAAATCGGAAACACCATATATTTT
TRBD1	TRBV27	TRBJ1-1	.	CASKRTGMNTEAFF	TGTGCCAGCAAAAGGACAGGGATGAACACTGAAGCTTTCTTT
.	TRBV18	TRBJ2-5	once	CASSPAGKEETQYF	TGTGCCAGCTCACCGGCAGGGAAGGAAGAGACCCAGTACTTC
.	TRBV7-2	TRBJ1-6	.	CASSIAGGGSPLHF	TGTGCCAGCAGCATAGCAGGAGGAGGTTCACCCCTCCACTTT
TRBD1	TRBV11-2	TRBJ2-7	.	CASSLRTGGTYEQYF	TGTGCCAGCAGCCTGCGGACAGGGGGAACCTACGAGCAGTACTTC
.	TRBV7-8	TRBJ1-2	few	CASSLAGVGGAGYTF	TGTGCCAGCAGCTTAGCTGGTGTTGGGGGCGCAGGCTACACCTTC